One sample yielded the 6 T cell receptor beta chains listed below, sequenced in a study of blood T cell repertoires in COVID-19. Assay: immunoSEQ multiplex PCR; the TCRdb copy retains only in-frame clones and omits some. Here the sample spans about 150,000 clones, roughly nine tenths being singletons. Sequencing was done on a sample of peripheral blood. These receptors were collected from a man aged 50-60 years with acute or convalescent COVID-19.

The CDR3 protein is CATSSNSGPIVDTQYF. The CDR3 DNA reads TGTGCCACCAGCAGCAACAGCGGGCCGATCGTAGATACGCAGTATTTT. The genes are TRBV15 and TRBJ2-3; D perhaps matches TRBD2 (6 bases). The germline gives CDR1 LNHNV, CDR2 YYDKDF (reference sequence). This CDR3 comprises 16 residues. Trimming left V 3 bases short and J 5 bases short, with 18 bases between.

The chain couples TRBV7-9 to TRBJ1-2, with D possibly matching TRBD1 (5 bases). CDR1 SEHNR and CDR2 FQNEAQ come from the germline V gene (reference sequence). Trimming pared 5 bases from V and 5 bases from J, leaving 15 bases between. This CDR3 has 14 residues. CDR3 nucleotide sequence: TGTGCCAGCAGCCCTAAAGGGGTCGGGTATGGCTACACCTTC. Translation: CASSPKGVGYGYTF. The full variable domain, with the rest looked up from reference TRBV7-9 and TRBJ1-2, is DTGVSQNPRHKITKRGQNVTFRCDPISEHNRLYWYRQTLGQGPEFLTYFQNEAQLEKSRLLSDRFSAERPKGSFSTLEIQRTEQGDSAMYLCASSPKGVGYGYTFGSGTRLTVV.

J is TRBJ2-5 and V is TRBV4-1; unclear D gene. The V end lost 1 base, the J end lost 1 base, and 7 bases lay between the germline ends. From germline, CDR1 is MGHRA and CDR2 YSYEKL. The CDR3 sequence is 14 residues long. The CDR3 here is CASSQVSLQETQYF. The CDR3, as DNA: TGCGCCAGCAGCCAAGTTTCACTCCAAGAGACCCAGTACTTC.

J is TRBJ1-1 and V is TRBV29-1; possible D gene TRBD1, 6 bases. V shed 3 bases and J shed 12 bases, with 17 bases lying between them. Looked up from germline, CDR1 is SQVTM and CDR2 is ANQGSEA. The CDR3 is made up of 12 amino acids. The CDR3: CSVDSGALISFF. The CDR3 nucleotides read TGCAGCGTTGATTCAGGGGCTCTAATATCTTTCTTT.

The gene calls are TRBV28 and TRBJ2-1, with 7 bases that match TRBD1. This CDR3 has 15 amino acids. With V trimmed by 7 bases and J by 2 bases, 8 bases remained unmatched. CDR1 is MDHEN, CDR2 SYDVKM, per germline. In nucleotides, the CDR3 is TGTGCCAGCACCGGTGGGCAGGGGGCCTACAATGAGCAGTTCTTC. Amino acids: CASTGGQGAYNEQFF.

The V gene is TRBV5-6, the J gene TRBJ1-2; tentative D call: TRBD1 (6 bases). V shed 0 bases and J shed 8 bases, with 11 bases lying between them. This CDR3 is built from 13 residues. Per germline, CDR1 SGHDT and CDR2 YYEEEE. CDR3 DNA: TGTGCCAGCAGCTTGGACAGGGACGAGGGCTACACCTTC. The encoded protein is CASSLDRDEGYTF.